The clone carrying this T cell receptor beta chain was counted only a few times. This sample is part of a study of blood T cell repertoires in COVID-19. The CDR3 has 16 amino acids. V gave up 2 bases and J gave up 0 bases, with 13 bases separating them. Germline CDR1 is SGDLS and CDR2 is YYNGEE. Sequencing was performed with immunoSEQ multiplex PCR; in TCRdb, only in-frame clones are kept and a portion is missing. The data contain approximately 50,000 clones, more than 90% of them singletons. This receptor was identified in a human donor in a cohort sampled during active COVID-19. The sequenced sample consisted of peripheral blood. V and J are TRBV9 and TRBJ2-3, with a possible D match to TRBD1 (5 bases). The CDR3, as DNA: TGTGCCAGCAGCGTGGGTACAGGTACTAGCACAGATACGCAGTATTTT. Encoded protein: CASSVGTGTSTDTQYF.